This T cell receptor (beta chain) was sequenced during a study of CD8+CD57+ T cells in acquired aplastic anemia. Genomic DNA acted as the template from which TCR beta VDJ combination and CDR3 sequence profiling were carried out. One entry per CDR3 protein results from TCRdb running MiXCR on the reads. The table includes more than 150,000 distinct CDR3 sequences, roughly half detected once. A note on this clonotype: The antigen is unknown.

Patients chosen for sequencing had CD8+CD57+ cells that had expanded, as shown by flow cytometry. Study-wide points: Statistical testing detected no significant gap in CD8+ Simpson's diversity between patients and controls.

Source material: sorted CD4+, CD8+, or CD8+CD57+ T cells (not recorded which) from PBMCs. The receptor comes from a human donor with aplastic anemia.

CDR3 DNA: TGTGCCAGCAGTCGTAGCGGGGGGGCTCGCGAGGCTTTCTTT. Protein sequence: CASSRSGGAREAFF. The chain has TRBV2 and TRBJ1-1, with a tentative D call TRBD1 (6 bases). The ends were cut back, 5 bases at V and 11 bases at J, with 21 bases in the middle. Germline CDR1 reads SNHLY; CDR2 reads FYNNEI. The CDR3 has 14 residues.